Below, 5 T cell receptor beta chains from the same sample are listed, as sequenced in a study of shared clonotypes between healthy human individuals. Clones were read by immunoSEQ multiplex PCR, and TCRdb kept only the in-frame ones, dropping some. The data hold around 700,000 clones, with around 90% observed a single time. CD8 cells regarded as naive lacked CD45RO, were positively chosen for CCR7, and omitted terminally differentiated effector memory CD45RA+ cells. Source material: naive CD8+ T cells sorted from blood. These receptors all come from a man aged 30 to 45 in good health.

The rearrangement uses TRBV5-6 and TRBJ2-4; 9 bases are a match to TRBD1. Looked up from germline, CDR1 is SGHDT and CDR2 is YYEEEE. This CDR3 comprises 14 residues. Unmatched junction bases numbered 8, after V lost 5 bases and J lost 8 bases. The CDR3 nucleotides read TGTGCCAGCAGTTATGGGACAGGGATGGACATTCAGTACTTC. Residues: CASSYGTGMDIQYF.

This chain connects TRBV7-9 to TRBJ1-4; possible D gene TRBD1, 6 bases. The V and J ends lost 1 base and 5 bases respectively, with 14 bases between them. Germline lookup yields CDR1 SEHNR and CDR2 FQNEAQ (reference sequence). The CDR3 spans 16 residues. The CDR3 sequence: CASSLELGGENEKLFF. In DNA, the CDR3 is TGTGCCAGCAGCTTAGAACTCGGGGGCGAGAATGAAAAACTGTTTTTT.

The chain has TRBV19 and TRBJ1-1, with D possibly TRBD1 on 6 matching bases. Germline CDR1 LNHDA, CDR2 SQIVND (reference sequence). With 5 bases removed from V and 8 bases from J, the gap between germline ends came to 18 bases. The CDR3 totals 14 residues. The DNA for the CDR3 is TGTGCCAGTAGTTCACAGGGTTTGGCTGTCGAAGCTTTCTTT. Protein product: CASSSQGLAVEAFF.

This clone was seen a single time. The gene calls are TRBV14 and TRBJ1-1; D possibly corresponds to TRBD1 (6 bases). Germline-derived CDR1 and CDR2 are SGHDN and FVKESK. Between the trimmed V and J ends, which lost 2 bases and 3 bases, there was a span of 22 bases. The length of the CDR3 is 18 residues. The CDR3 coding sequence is TGTGCCAGCAGCCAACAGGGGTGGCGCGTATTGTATCACACTGAAGCTTTCTTT. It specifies CASSQQGWRVLYHTEAFF.

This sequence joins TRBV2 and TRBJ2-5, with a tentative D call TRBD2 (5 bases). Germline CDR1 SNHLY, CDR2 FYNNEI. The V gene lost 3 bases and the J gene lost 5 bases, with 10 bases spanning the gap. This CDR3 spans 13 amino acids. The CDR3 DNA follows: TGTGCCAGCAGTGATCCGGGCGGGGAGACCCAGTACTTC. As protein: CASSDPGGETQYF.